Below, 11 T cell receptor beta chains from the same sample are listed, as sequenced in a study of control samples from healthy donors and cancer patients. The assay was immunoSEQ multiplex PCR, and TCRdb's table has in-frame clones only and misses some. The repertoire has 15,000 to 20,000 clones, 85% to 90% of them found once; the top ten carry approximately 30%. Sequencing was performed on PBMCs. These receptors all come from a man in his 60s with head and neck cancer.

CDR3 sequence: CASSLGWGGWTEAFF. In DNA, the CDR3 is TGCGCCAGCAGCTTGGGTTGGGGAGGGTGGACTGAAGCTTTCTTT. V and J are TRBV5-1 and TRBJ1-1; D gene ambiguous. CDR1 and CDR2 (germline): SGHRS, YFSETQ. V gave up 0 bases and J gave up 5 bases, with 14 bases separating them. CDR3 size: 15 residues.

On this clone: Other DNA sequences in the same sample also yield this CDR3. This sequence joins TRBV2 and TRBJ1-1, with D unclear. V shed 10 bases and J shed 3 bases, with 15 bases lying between them. Germline assignment: CDR1 SNHLY and CDR2 FYNNEI. CDR3 size: 13 residues. The CDR3 region has the DNA TGTGCCAACTCACAGATCGACGACACTGAAGCTTTCTTT. This gives the protein CANSQIDDTEAFF.

The chain joins TRBV7-9 to TRBJ1-5; possible D gene TRBD1, 5 bases. CDR3 length equals 14 residues. The germline V gene encodes CDR1 SEHNR and CDR2 FQNEAQ (reference sequence). V gave up 3 bases and J gave up 4 bases, with 10 bases separating them. CDR3 residues: CASSFGGWNQPQHF. For the CDR3, the DNA is TGTGCCAGCAGCTTTGGGGGGTGGAATCAGCCCCAGCATTTT.

The chain joins TRBV5-8 to TRBJ2-1; 12 nucleotides agree with TRBD2. J was trimmed by 9 bases and V by 7 bases; bases with no gene match: 5. The CDR3 length is 13 residues. Germline-derived CDR1 and CDR2 are SGHTS and YDEGEE. CDR3 nucleotide sequence: TGTGCCAGCGCGGGACTAGCGGGCGGTGAGCAGTTCTTC. Protein: CASAGLAGGEQFF.

This chain uses TRBV5-1 with TRBJ1-6; weak D call: TRBD1 (5 bases). Trimming took 4 bases from V and 5 from J, leaving 10 bases between them. The CDR3 loop spans 14 amino acids. Per germline, CDR1 SGHRS and CDR2 YFSETQ. Here the CDR3 reads CASSPDRNNSPLHF. The DNA of the CDR3 is TGCGCCAGCAGCCCTGACAGAAATAATTCACCCCTCCACTTT.

The chain recombines TRBV27 with TRBJ2-3; 7 bases line up with TRBD1. Germline CDR1 and CDR2: MNHEY and SMNVEV (reference sequence). Trimming removed 3 bases from V and 1 base from J; junction bases left unmatched: 7. The CDR3 is made up of 16 amino acids. The CDR3 loop is CASSFFRGWGTDTQYF. In DNA, the CDR3 is TGTGCCAGCAGTTTCTTCAGGGGGTGGGGCACAGATACGCAGTATTTT.

This clone was seen only a few times. J is TRBJ2-7 and V is TRBV10-2, with D possibly TRBD2 on 5 matching bases. Deletions cut 6 bases from V and 7 bases from J, with 16 bases between. Germline lookup yields CDR1 WSHSY and CDR2 SAAADI. The CDR3 runs 13 residues. This CDR3 is CASSPSSSGEQYF. DNA for the CDR3: TGCGCCAGCAGCCCTTCCTCCTCGGGGGAGCAGTACTTC.

This chain connects TRBV10-3 to TRBJ2-1; the match to TRBD2 covers 8 bases. With 3 bases clipped from V and 2 bases from J, the junction kept 3 bases outside the gene matches. This CDR3 is 15 amino acids long. From germline, CDR1 is ENHRY and CDR2 SYGVKD. CDR3 amino acids: CAISDTGGPYNEQFF. In DNA form, the CDR3 reads TGTGCCATCAGTGATACGGGGGGGCCCTACAATGAGCAGTTCTTC.

The chain uses TRBV19 and TRBJ1-5; D not certain. Trimming removed 2 bases from V and 13 bases from J, with 12 bases in between. Germline V lookup: CDR1 LNHDA, CDR2 SQIVND (reference sequence). The length of the CDR3 is 12 residues. This chain's CDR3 is CASSIPPRRQHF. For the CDR3, the DNA is TGTGCCAGTAGTATACCCCCTCGGAGACAGCATTTT. Complete variable domain (other parts from reference TRBV19 and TRBJ1-5): DGGITQSPKYLFRKEGQNVTLSCEQNLNHDAMYWYRQDPGQGLRLIYYSQIVNDFQKGDIAEGYSVSREKKESFPLTVTSAQKNPTAFYLCASSIPPRRQHFGDGTRLSIL.

V gene TRBV5-1 combines with J gene TRBJ2-1, with 9 bases matching TRBD2. Germline V gene sequence: CDR1 SGHRS, CDR2 YFSETQ. The CDR3 extends over 15 amino acids. V shed 4 bases, J shed 3 bases, and the junction held 5 bases outside the gene matches. The CDR3 reads CASSVASGVYNEQFF. DNA of the CDR3: TGCGCCAGCAGCGTTGCTAGCGGGGTCTACAATGAGCAGTTCTTC.

The chain joins TRBV9 to TRBJ1-6; 9 nucleotides agree with TRBD1. After removal of 4 bases from V and 7 bases from J, the junction contained 6 bases not matched to a gene. Germline-derived CDR1 and CDR2 are SGDLS and YYNGEE. The CDR3 has 15 amino acids. The CDR3 reads CASSPGQGKNSPLHF. CDR3 coding DNA: TGTGCCAGCAGCCCGGGACAGGGTAAGAATTCACCCCTCCACTTT.